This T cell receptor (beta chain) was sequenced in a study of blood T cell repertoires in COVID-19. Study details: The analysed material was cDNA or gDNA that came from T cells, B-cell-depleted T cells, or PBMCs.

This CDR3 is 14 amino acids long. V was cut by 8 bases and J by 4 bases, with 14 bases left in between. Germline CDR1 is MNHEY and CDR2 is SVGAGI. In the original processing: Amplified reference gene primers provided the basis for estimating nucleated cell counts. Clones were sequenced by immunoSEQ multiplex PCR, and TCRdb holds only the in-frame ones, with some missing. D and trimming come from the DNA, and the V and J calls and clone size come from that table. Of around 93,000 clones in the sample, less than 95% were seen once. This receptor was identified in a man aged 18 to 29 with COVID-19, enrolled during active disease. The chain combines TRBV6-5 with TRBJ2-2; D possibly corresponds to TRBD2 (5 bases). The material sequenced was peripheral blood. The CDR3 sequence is CASGRTGPTGELFF. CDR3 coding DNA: TGTGCCAGCGGTCGGACTGGGCCCACCGGGGAGCTGTTTTTT.